Shown below are 15 T cell receptor beta chains from a single sample sequenced in a study of shared clonotypes between healthy human individuals. The repertoire was sequenced with immunoSEQ multiplex PCR; TCRdb's copy has only in-frame clones and lacks some. The data contain around 1.1 million clones, approximately 78% of them singletons. Input material: memory CD4+ T cells from PBMCs. The subset denotes: CD45RA-negative fraction. All receptors derive from a man between 18 and 29 years old in good health. Some clones in this sample may be carry-over from other donors' samples.

This clone was detected once. The chain employs TRBV7-2 and TRBJ2-7; 7 nucleotides line up with TRBD1. The CDR3 is 17 residues long. V shed 1 base and J 3 bases; nucleotides not matched to a gene: 12. Germline V CDR1 and CDR2: SGHTA, FQGNSA. The chain's CDR3 is CASSLVASYRGDYEQYF. DNA of the CDR3: TGTGCCAGCAGCTTAGTAGCATCCTACAGGGGAGACTACGAGCAGTACTTC.

The gene calls are TRBV15 and TRBJ2-5, with D perhaps matching TRBD1 or TRBD2 (6 bases each). Germline values: CDR1 LNHNV, CDR2 YYDKDF (reference sequence). The CDR3 totals 15 residues. Trimming shortened V by 1 base and J by 5 bases, and 14 bases separated the two germline ends. The CDR3 DNA is TGTGCCACCAGCAGAGCCGGAGGGGGAATGGAGACCCAGTACTTC. Its protein product is CATSRAGGGMETQYF.

The chain links TRBV5-4 to TRBJ2-1; unclear D gene. The ends were cut back, 4 bases at V and 4 bases at J, with 12 bases in the middle. The CDR3 has 14 amino acids. Germline loops: CDR1 SGHNT, CDR2 YYREEE (reference sequence). The CDR3 here is CASSAQAAYNEQFF. The CDR3 DNA reads TGTGCCAGCAGCGCTCAGGCCGCTTACAATGAGCAGTTCTTC.

The chain combines TRBV7-3 with TRBJ2-3, with 12 bases matching TRBD2. Trimming at V came to 4 bases and at J to 0 bases, leaving 2 bases not matched to a gene. The germline CDR1 and CDR2 sequences are SGHTA and FQGTGA. The CDR3 spans 16 residues. The CDR3: CASSSGTSGSTDTQYF. DNA of the CDR3: TGTGCCAGCAGCTCCGGGACTAGCGGGAGCACAGATACGCAGTATTTT. Complete variable domain (other parts from reference TRBV7-3 and TRBJ2-3): GAGVSQTPSNKVTEKGKYVELRCDPISGHTALYWYRQSLGQGPEFLIYFQGTGAADDSGLPNDRFFAVRPEGSVSTLKIQRTERGDSAVYLCASSSGTSGSTDTQYFGPGTRLTVL.

This chain links TRBV6-1 with TRBJ1-1, with TRBD1 identical over 8 bases. V lost 1 base, J lost 12 bases, and 1 base stayed unmatched. Germline CDR1 reads MNHNS; CDR2 reads SASEGT. This CDR3 contains 11 residues. The CDR3 DNA reads as TGTGCCAGCAGTGAAGGACAGGGGTCTTTCTTT. It yields the protein CASSEGQGSFF.

This clone has at least ten counts. V usage is TRBV7-9 and J usage is TRBJ1-2; D is unclear. Trimming pared 0 bases from V and 7 bases from J, leaving 6 bases between. The germline CDR1 and CDR2 sequences are SEHNR and FQNEAQ (reference sequence). The CDR3 extends over 12 amino acids. CDR3 sequence reads: CASSLAGLGYTF. The CDR3, as DNA: TGTGCCAGCAGCTTAGCCGGCCTTGGCTACACCTTC. Filled out from reference TRBV7-9 and TRBJ1-2, the complete variable domain reads DTGVSQNPRHKITKRGQNVTFRCDPISEHNRLYWYRQTLGQGPEFLTYFQNEAQLEKSRLLSDRFSAERPKGSFSTLEIQRTEQGDSAMYLCASSLAGLGYTFGSGTRLTVV.

The chain carries TRBV2 and TRBJ2-6; D possibly matches TRBD1 or TRBD2 (5 bases each). The CDR3 is 16 amino acids. The V gene's germline CDR1 is SNHLY and CDR2 FYNNEI. Trimming cost V 3 bases and J 0 bases, with 9 bases left between them. The CDR3 bases are TGTGCCAGCAGTGAGGGACGGCCCTCTGGGGCCAACGTCCTGACTTTC. This gives the protein CASSEGRPSGANVLTF.

The rearrangement joins TRBV6-5 to TRBJ2-3; D unresolved. The germline V gene encodes CDR1 MNHEY and CDR2 SVGAGI. The V and J ends lost 5 bases and 5 bases respectively, with 14 bases between them. The CDR3 spans 14 residues. CDR3 sequence (DNA): TGTGCCAGCAGTCGGGCCCAAGCCGGAGATACGCAGTATTTT. Translated, it gives CASSRAQAGDTQYF.

This clone has more than one count but fewer than ten. V is TRBV7-3 and J is TRBJ2-1; 10 bases are a match to TRBD2. The V and J ends lost 5 bases and 7 bases, in that order; junction bases with no gene match: 8. CDR3 length: 15 amino acids. In germline, CDR1 is SGHTA, CDR2 FQGTGA. CDR3 region: CASSPSLAGRNEQFF. CDR3 coding DNA: TGTGCCAGCAGCCCATCACTAGCGGGAAGGAATGAGCAGTTCTTC.

Worth noting for this clone: Its ends do not fully match the called genes, so a read error is possible. The chain combines TRBV5-1 with TRBJ1-2; TRBD1 is a possible D gene (5 bases). This CDR3 spans 14 amino acids. From germline, CDR1 is SGHRS and CDR2 YFSETQ. In DNA form, the CDR3 reads TGTGCCAGCAGCTTACGACAGTCTAACTATGGCTACACCTTC. As protein: CASSLRQSNYGYTF.

The J gene is TRBJ1-5, the V gene TRBV30; D is uncertain. This CDR3 has 13 amino acids. Trimming removed 3 bases from V and 0 bases from J, with 6 bases in between. Germline assignment: CDR1 GTSNPN and CDR2 SVGIG (reference sequence). CDR3 nucleotides: TGTGCCTGGAGAAAATATAGCAATCAGCCCCAGCATTTT. Residues: CAWRKYSNQPQHF.

This clone was counted at least ten times. The CDR3 DNA is TGTGCCAGCAGCACCCCCGGACAGGGGCCTGAAGCTTTCTTT. Translating gives CASSTPGQGPEAFF. The chain joins TRBV5-6 to TRBJ1-1, with 9 bases lining up with TRBD1. There are 14 residues in the CDR3. After removal of 4 bases from V and 6 bases from J, the junction contained 7 bases not matched to a gene. Germline V CDR1 and CDR2: SGHDT, YYEEEE.

As for this clone: Other DNA sequences in this sample translate to the same CDR3. The genes are TRBV2 and TRBJ2-7, with D perhaps being TRBD1 or TRBD2 (5 bases each). Germline CDR1 is SNHLY and CDR2 is FYNNEI. The CDR3 sequence is 14 residues long. Trimming left V 4 bases short and J 2 bases short, with 12 bases between. CDR3 residues: CASSGGQGAYEQYF. CDR3 nucleotide sequence: TGTGCCAGCAGTGGAGGGCAGGGAGCCTACGAGCAGTACTTC. Supplemented by reference TRBV2 and TRBJ2-7, the full variable domain reads EPEVTQTPSHQVTQMGQEVILRCVPISNHLYFYWYRQILGQKVEFLVSFYNNEISEKSEIFDDQFSVERPDGSNFTLKIRSTKLEDSAMYFCASSGGQGAYEQYFGPGTRLTVT.

This clone was observed a handful of times. This chain joins TRBV28 and TRBJ2-1; D not resolved. This CDR3 comprises 17 residues. Trimming took off 1 base at V and 0 bases at J, with 13 bases between the two ends. The germline gives CDR1 MDHEN, CDR2 SYDVKM. The chain's CDR3 is CASSLSGKWSSYNEQFF. The CDR3 bases are TGTGCCAGCAGTTTATCCGGAAAATGGAGCTCCTACAATGAGCAGTTCTTC.

The chain joins TRBV28 to TRBJ1-2, with no clear D. Germline loops: CDR1 MDHEN, CDR2 SYDVKM. Between the trimmed V and J ends, which lost 5 bases and 8 bases, there was a span of 18 bases. This CDR3 is built from 14 residues. CDR3 nucleotides: TGTGCCAGCAGTCCCTATTTAGTTGTGTTGGGCTACACCTTC. This gives the protein CASSPYLVVLGYTF.